The 16 T cell receptor beta chains reported below all come from one sample, sequenced in a study of regulatory T cells in long-lasting Graves disease. The time point was: persistent/refractory GD, antithyroid drugs over 5 years with positive TRAb. Researchers made the TCR library from RNA that was extracted from PBMCs. Building of the TCR beta libraries involved iRepertoire HTBI primers and Arm-PCR of CDR3 regions. TCRdb reanalysed the multiplex PCR reads using MiXCR and keeps one entry per CDR3 protein. The top ten hold approximately 30% of the sample, which has approximately 360,000 distinct CDR3 sequences, approximately 25% seen once. The material was peripheral blood mononuclear cells (PBMCs), obtained when the disease was refractory, from a patient treated with antithyroid drugs. The receptor source for this set is a woman aged 40 to 50 with Graves disease.

V usage is TRBV5-1 and J usage is TRBJ2-7; D uncertain. The CDR3 spans 14 residues. Germline CDR1 and CDR2: SGHRS and YFSETQ. V dropped 1 base and J dropped 5 bases, with 13 bases sitting between them. CDR3 loop: CASSLSATFHEQYF. In nucleotides, the CDR3 is TGCGCCAGCAGCTTGTCGGCGACGTTCCACGAGCAGTACTTC.

This chain joins TRBV28 and TRBJ2-1; D is perhaps TRBD2 (6 bases). From germline, CDR1 is MDHEN and CDR2 SYDVKM. Between the trimmed V and J ends, which lost 5 bases and 14 bases, there was a span of 19 bases. This CDR3 region has 13 residues. The CDR3 nucleotides read TGTGCCAGCAGTGGATCCTCAGGCGGGGCCAAGTTCTTC. Translating it yields CASSGSSGGAKFF.

As regards this clonotype: This may arise from a read error, as a much more abundant clone is one base away. The rearrangement links TRBV30 to TRBJ2-1; TRBD2 matches 10 bases. Germline-derived CDR1 and CDR2 are GTSNPN and SVGIG (reference sequence). The CDR3 spans 15 residues. The CDR3 coding sequence is TGTGCCTGGAGTGTATACCTAGCGGGAGACGGGACCCGGTACTTC. Its protein is CAWSVYLAGDGTRYF.

V and J are TRBV5-6 and TRBJ1-2, with 7 bases identical to TRBD1. The CDR3 contains 13 residues. CDR1 is SGHDT and CDR2 is YYEEEE in the germline V gene. The V and J ends lost 4 bases and 8 bases, in that order; junction bases with no gene match: 8. For the CDR3, the DNA is TGTGCCAGCAGCAACCCCCAGGGGGACGGCTACACCTTC. Amino acids: CASSNPQGDGYTF.

This clonotype was seen many times. The V call is TRBV5-5, the J call TRBJ1-5, with D tentatively TRBD1 (5 bases). V was cut by 2 bases and J by 2 bases, with 11 bases left in between. Per the germline V gene, CDR1 is SGHKS and CDR2 is YYEKEE (reference sequence). The CDR3 is 15 residues long. CDR3 sequence (DNA): TGTGCCAGCAGCTTCGGACCGGGGGGCAATCAGCCCCAGCATTTT. Protein: CASSFGPGGNQPQHF. Full variable domain (missing parts from reference TRBV5-5 and TRBJ1-5): DAGVTQSPTHLIKTRGQQVTLRCSPISGHKSVSWYQQVLGQGPQFIFQYYEKEERGRGNFPDRFSARQFPNYSSELNVNALLLGDSALYLCASSFGPGGNQPQHFGDGTRLSIL.

The V call is TRBV4-1, the J call TRBJ1-5; 9 positions match TRBD1. V trimming: 1 base; J trimming: 1 base; junction bases outside the gene matches: 8. This CDR3 comprises 18 residues. Germline loops: CDR1 MGHRA, CDR2 YSYEKL. The CDR3 coding sequence is TGCGCCAGCAGCCAAGGCGGGACAGGGAGTGGGAGCAATCAGCCCCAGCATTTT. This gives the protein CASSQGGTGSGSNQPQHF.

CDR3 sequence (DNA): TGCGCCAGCAGCCAGCCCTCTGGAAACACCATATATTTT. Translated, it gives CASSQPSGNTIYF. The chain couples TRBV4-1 to TRBJ1-3; D is unclear. V lost 3 bases and J 0 bases, leaving 3 bases between the germline ends. Germline CDR1 reads MGHRA; CDR2 reads YSYEKL. CDR3 size: 13 residues.

The chain uses TRBV9 and TRBJ2-7; 8 bases match TRBD2. Germline CDR1 SGDLS, CDR2 YYNGEE. This CDR3 comprises 14 residues. Trimming at V came to 3 bases and at J to 2 bases, leaving 4 bases not matched to a gene. CDR3 residues: CASSAVGRAYEQYF. CDR3 nucleotide sequence: TGTGCCAGCAGCGCCGTCGGGAGGGCCTACGAGCAGTACTTC. Full variable domain (remainder filled in from reference TRBV9 and TRBJ2-7): DSGVTQTPKHLITATGQRVTLRCSPRSGDLSVYWYQQSLDQGLQFLIQYYNGEERAKGNILERFSAQQFPDLHSELNLSSLELGDSALYFCASSAVGRAYEQYFGPGTRLTVT.

This clonotype was seen more than once but under ten times. This rearrangement joins TRBV7-2 to TRBJ2-7; D unresolved. Germline lookup yields CDR1 SGHTA and CDR2 FQGNSA. This CDR3 has 11 amino acids. Trimming shortened V by 9 bases and J by 4 bases, and 10 bases separated the two germline ends. The CDR3 protein is CASSSWYEQYF. Written as DNA, the CDR3 is TGTGCCAGTTCCTCCTGGTACGAGCAGTACTTC.

This clonotype was seen more than once but under ten times. This chain uses TRBV30 with TRBJ2-4; 8 bases map to TRBD2. Germline V gene sequence: CDR1 GTSNPN, CDR2 SVGIG (reference sequence). CDR3 size: 13 residues. V was clipped by 1 base and J by 6 bases; unmatched bases: 2. CDR3 residues: CAWSGTSLNIQYF. The CDR3 DNA is TGTGCCTGGAGTGGGACTAGCCTAAACATTCAGTACTTC.

The CDR3 here is CASSLGANSPLHF. The CDR3, as DNA: TGTGCCAGCAGCTTAGGTGCAAATTCACCCCTCCACTTT. The chain is built from TRBV7-2 and TRBJ1-6, with no clear D. The CDR3 totals 13 residues. Trimming cost V 1 base and J 7 bases, with 5 bases left between them. Germline values: CDR1 SGHTA, CDR2 FQGNSA.

The V and J genes are TRBV14 and TRBJ2-1; TRBD2 matches at 8 bases. V shed 1 base and J 5 bases; nucleotides not matched to a gene: 13. There are 18 residues in the CDR3. Germline values: CDR1 SGHDN, CDR2 FVKESK. The CDR3 sequence: CASSQVGRSGRLNNEQFF. The CDR3 region has the DNA TGTGCCAGCAGCCAAGTTGGGAGGAGCGGGAGATTGAACAATGAGCAGTTCTTC.

This clonotype was seen ten or more times. The V call is TRBV12-3 or TRBV12-4, the J call TRBJ1-1; maybe TRBD1 (5 bases). V gave up 5 bases and J gave up 1 base, with 11 bases separating them. The CDR3 totals 14 residues. In nucleotides, the CDR3 is TGTGCCAGCAGTCTCCCAGGGACGAACACTGAAGCTTTCTTT. Amino acid sequence: CASSLPGTNTEAFF.

This clonotype has ten or more counts. This rearrangement joins TRBV11-2 to TRBJ2-2; 8 nucleotides line up with TRBD1. The germline CDR1 and CDR2 sequences are SGHAT and FQNNGV. The CDR3 is 15 amino acids. Germline trimming cut 5 bases from V and 2 bases from J; bases unmatched to any gene: 4. The CDR3 region has the DNA TGTGCCAGCAGCCCGACAGGGGTTAACACCGGGGAGCTGTTTTTT. Encoded protein: CASSPTGVNTGELFF.

This clonotype was picked up many times. The chain employs TRBV6-1 and TRBJ1-5; 8 positions agree with TRBD1. V dropped 4 bases and J dropped 0; count of bases not matched to a gene: 5. Per the germline V gene, CDR1 is MNHNS and CDR2 is SASEGT. This CDR3 has 16 residues. The CDR3 sequence: CASSVTGVYSNQPQHF. The CDR3 DNA reads as TGTGCCAGCAGTGTGACAGGGGTCTATAGCAATCAGCCCCAGCATTTT.

Comment on this clonotype: Mismatch with germline at one junction end may stem from a read error. J is TRBJ2-5 and V is TRBV30, with D perhaps given as TRBD1 or TRBD2 (5 bases each). Per the germline V gene, CDR1 is GTSNPN and CDR2 is SVGIG (reference sequence). The CDR3 runs 15 residues. CDR3 DNA: TGCGCCTGGAGTGAAGGGACCTTGAGGACGGAGACCCAGTACTTC. This translates into CAWSEGTLRTETQYF.